The 10 T cell receptor beta chains listed next were all sequenced from one sample in a study of a mutant IDH1 vaccine in newly diagnosed glioma. Time point meaning: week 47, end of study. In the vaccine, a single dose held 300 ug of the mutant IDH1 20-mer peptide, along with topical imiquimod. No antigens are known for them. Using immunoSEQ multiplex PCR, the repertoire was profiled, and TCRdb retains in-frame clones only, with some absent. Of about 31,000 clones detected, about 93% appear once; the ten largest clones hold over 4.5%. Sequenced material: PBMCs, taken from a glioma patient whose treatment included an IDH1 peptide vaccine. These receptors were taken from a woman aged 40 to 49 with glioma.

The gene calls are TRBV4-1 and TRBJ1-4; D is uncertain. Trimming left V 1 base short and J 4 bases short, with 10 bases between. Germline V gene data show CDR1 as MGHRA and CDR2 as YSYEKL. The CDR3 runs to 15 residues. DNA for the CDR3: TGCGCCAGCAGCCAAGTGGCGGGATTTAATGAAAAACTGTTTTTT. Its protein is CASSQVAGFNEKLFF.

J is TRBJ2-3 and V is TRBV18; D possibly corresponds to TRBD1 (6 bases). This CDR3 comprises 15 residues. CDR1 is KGHSH, CDR2 LQKENI, per germline. V was pared by 2 bases and J by 5 bases, with 14 bases between. The CDR3 bases are TGTGCCAGCTCACCAGCTAACCAGGGGAGAGATACGCAGTATTTT. Its translation: CASSPANQGRDTQYF.

The chain carries TRBV18 and TRBJ2-1; 11 bases are shared with TRBD2. The CDR3 has 13 residues. Looked up from germline, CDR1 is KGHSH and CDR2 is LQKENI. The J segment lost 7 bases and the V segment lost 6 bases, leaving 2 bases of the junction unmatched. CDR3 region: CASSPSGRNEQFF. The CDR3 DNA sequence: TGTGCCAGCTCCCCTAGCGGGAGGAATGAGCAGTTCTTC.

CDR3: CASRRHGQTNTGELFF. CDR3 sequence (DNA): TGTGCCAGCAGGAGACATGGACAGACGAACACCGGGGAGCTGTTTTTT. This chain links TRBV7-9 with TRBJ2-2; tentatively, D is TRBD1 (6 bases). The CDR3 sequence is 16 residues long. V lost 6 bases and J 0 bases, leaving 14 bases between the germline ends. The germline CDR1 and CDR2 sequences are SEHNR and FQNEAQ (reference sequence).

The rearrangement joins TRBV6-5 to TRBJ1-1, with D possibly matching TRBD1 (5 bases). The germline V and J ends were trimmed by 0 bases and 4 bases, with 9 bases remaining between them. The germline CDR1 and CDR2 sequences are MNHEY and SVGAGI. This CDR3 region has 14 residues. CDR3 sequence reads: CASSYSVGVTEAFF. The CDR3 DNA reads TGTGCCAGCAGTTACTCGGTGGGGGTCACTGAAGCTTTCTTT.

V is TRBV19 and J is TRBJ2-7, with 10 bases that match TRBD2. V was clipped by 4 bases and J by 5 bases; unmatched bases: 8. Per germline, CDR1 LNHDA and CDR2 SQIVND (reference sequence). There are 15 residues in the CDR3. The CDR3 DNA follows: TGTGCCAGTAGTAAACAAGCGGGAGGGAGACACGAGCAGTACTTC. Protein product: CASSKQAGGRHEQYF.

This clone was seen a few times. The genes are TRBV29-1 and TRBJ1-1; TRBD1 aligns across 11 bases. Germline CDR1 SQVTM, CDR2 ANQGSEA. The V and J ends lost 0 bases and 10 bases, in that order; junction bases with no gene match: 10. This CDR3 contains 15 residues. CDR3 nucleotides: TGCAGCGTTGAAGAGGCCGGACAGGGGGCTTTTGGAGCTTTCTTT. The encoded protein is CSVEEAGQGAFGAFF.

The table lists this clone with a count of one. The rearrangement uses TRBV5-1 and TRBJ2-3, with D maybe TRBD1 (5 bases). The ends were cut back, 0 bases at V and 3 bases at J, with 14 bases in the middle. CDR1 SGHRS and CDR2 YFSETQ come from the germline V gene. This CDR3 region has 16 residues. The CDR3, as DNA: TGCGCCAGCAGCTTGGGAGGCTCAGGGATTACAGATACGCAGTATTTT. Protein: CASSLGGSGITDTQYF. Using reference TRBV5-1 and TRBJ2-3 for the parts outside the CDR3, the full variable domain is KAGVTQTPRYLIKTRGQQVTLSCSPISGHRSVSWYQQTPGQGLQFLFEYFSETQRNKGNFPGRFSGRQFSNSRSEMNVSTLELGDSALYLCASSLGGSGITDTQYFGPGTRLTVL.

Written as DNA, the CDR3 is TGCAGCGTCCAACAGGGGTCGGGGACTGAAGCTTTCTTT. Protein sequence: CSVQQGSGTEAFF. This chain connects TRBV29-1 to TRBJ1-1, with TRBD1 matching 7 bases. The germline CDR1 and CDR2 sequences are SQVTM and ANQGSEA. CDR3 size: 13 residues. Trimming took 6 bases from V and 5 from J; bases not matched to a gene: 9.

The chain carries TRBV2 and TRBJ2-3, with 9 bases identical to TRBD2. The V and J ends lost 4 bases and 4 bases, in that order; junction bases with no gene match: 6. The CDR3 has 15 residues. CDR1 and CDR2 from the germline V gene are SNHLY and FYNNEI. The CDR3 nucleotides are TGTGCCAGCAGTGGTGGCGGGAGGGGGGCAGATACGCAGTATTTT. Translation: CASSGGGRGADTQYF.